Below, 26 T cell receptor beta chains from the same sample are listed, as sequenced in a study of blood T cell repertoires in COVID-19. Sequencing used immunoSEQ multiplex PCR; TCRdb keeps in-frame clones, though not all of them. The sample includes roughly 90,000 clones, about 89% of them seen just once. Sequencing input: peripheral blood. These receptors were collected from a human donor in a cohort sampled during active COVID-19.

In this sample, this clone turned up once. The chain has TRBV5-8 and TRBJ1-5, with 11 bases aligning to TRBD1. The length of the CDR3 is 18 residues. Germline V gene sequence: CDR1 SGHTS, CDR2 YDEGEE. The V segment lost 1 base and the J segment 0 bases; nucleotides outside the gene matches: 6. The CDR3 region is CASSLFGTGGYSNQPQHF. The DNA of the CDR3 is TGTGCCAGCAGCTTGTTTGGGACAGGGGGATATAGCAATCAGCCCCAGCATTTT.

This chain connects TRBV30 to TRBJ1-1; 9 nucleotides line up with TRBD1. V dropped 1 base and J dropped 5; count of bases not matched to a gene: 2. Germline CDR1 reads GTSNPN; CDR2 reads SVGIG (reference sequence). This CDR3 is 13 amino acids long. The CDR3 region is CAWSGTGDTEAFF. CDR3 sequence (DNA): TGTGCCTGGAGTGGGACAGGGGATACTGAAGCTTTCTTT.

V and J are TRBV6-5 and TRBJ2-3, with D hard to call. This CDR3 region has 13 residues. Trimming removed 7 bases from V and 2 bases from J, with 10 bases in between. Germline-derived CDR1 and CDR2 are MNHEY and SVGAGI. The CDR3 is CASNERLTDTQYF. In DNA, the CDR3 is TGTGCCAGCAACGAGCGTCTCACAGATACGCAGTATTTT.

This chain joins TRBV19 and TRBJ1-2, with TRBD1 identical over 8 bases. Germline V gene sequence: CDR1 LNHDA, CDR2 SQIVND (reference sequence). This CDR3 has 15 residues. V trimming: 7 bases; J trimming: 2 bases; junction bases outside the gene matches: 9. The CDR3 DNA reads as TGTGCCAGTATGGGGAAGACAGGGGCCAACTATGGCTACACCTTC. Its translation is CASMGKTGANYGYTF.

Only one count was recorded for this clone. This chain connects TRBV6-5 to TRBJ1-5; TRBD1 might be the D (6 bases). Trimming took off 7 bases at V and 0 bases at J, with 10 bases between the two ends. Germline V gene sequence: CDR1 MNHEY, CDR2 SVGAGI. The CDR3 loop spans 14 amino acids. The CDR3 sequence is CASTGQYSNQPQHF. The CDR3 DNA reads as TGTGCCAGCACCGGACAGTATAGCAATCAGCCCCAGCATTTT.

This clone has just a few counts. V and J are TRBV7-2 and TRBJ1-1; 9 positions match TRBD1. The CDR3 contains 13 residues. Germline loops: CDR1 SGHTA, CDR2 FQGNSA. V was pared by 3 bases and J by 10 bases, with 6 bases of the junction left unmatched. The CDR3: CASSFRDRVRAFF. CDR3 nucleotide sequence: TGTGCCAGCAGCTTCCGGGACAGGGTGAGAGCTTTCTTT. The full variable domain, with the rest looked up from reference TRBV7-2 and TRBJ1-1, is GAGVSQSPSNKVTEKGKDVELRCDPISGHTALYWYRQSLGQGLEFLIYFQGNSAPDKSGLPSDRFSAERTGGSVSTLTIQRTQQEDSAVYLCASSFRDRVRAFFGQGTRLTVV.

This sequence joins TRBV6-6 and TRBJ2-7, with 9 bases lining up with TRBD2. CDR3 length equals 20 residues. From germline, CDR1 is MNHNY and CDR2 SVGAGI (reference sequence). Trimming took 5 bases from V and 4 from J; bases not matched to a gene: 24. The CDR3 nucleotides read TGTGCCAGCAGTCAATACCATGGTCGGTCGTCGGGACTAGCACGATACGAGCAGTACTTC. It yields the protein CASSQYHGRSSGLARYEQYF.

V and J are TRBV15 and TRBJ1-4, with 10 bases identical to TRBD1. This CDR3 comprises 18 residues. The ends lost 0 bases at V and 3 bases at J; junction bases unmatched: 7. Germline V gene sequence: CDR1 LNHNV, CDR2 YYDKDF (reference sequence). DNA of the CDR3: TGTGCCACCAGCAGAGATCCCCGGGACAGGGGATCTAATGAAAAACTGTTTTTT. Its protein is CATSRDPRDRGSNEKLFF.

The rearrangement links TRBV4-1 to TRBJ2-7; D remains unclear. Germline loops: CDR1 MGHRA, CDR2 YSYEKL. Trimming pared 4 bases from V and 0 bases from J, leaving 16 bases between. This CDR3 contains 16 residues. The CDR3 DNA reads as TGCGCCAGCAGCCCCCCTGGAGTTTTAAGCTCCTACGAGCAGTACTTC. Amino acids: CASSPPGVLSSYEQYF.

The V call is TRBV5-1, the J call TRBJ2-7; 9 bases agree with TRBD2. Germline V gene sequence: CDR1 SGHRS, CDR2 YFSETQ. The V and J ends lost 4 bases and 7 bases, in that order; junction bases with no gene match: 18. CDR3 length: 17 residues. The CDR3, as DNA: TGCGCCAGCAGCCCGTTTACCGGGACTAGCCGGTTTATGGAGCAGTACTTC. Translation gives CASSPFTGTSRFMEQYF.

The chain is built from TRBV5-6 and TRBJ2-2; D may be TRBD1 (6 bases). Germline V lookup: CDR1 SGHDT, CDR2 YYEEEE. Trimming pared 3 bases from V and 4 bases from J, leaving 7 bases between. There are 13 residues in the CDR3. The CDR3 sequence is CASSWTATGELFF. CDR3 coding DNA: TGTGCCAGCAGCTGGACAGCCACCGGGGAGCTGTTTTTT. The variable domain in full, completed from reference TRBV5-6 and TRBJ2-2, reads DAGVTQSPTHLIKTRGQQVTLRCSPKSGHDTVSWYQQALGQGPQFIFQYYEEEERQRGNFPDRFSGHQFPNYSSELNVNALLLGDSALYLCASSWTATGELFFGEGSRLTVL.

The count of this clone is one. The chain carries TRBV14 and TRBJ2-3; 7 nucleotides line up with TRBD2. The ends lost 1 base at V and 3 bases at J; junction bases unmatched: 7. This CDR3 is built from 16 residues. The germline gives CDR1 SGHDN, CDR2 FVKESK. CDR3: CASSQARRGRTDTQYF. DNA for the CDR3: TGTGCCAGCAGCCAAGCCCGACGCGGGAGAACAGATACGCAGTATTTT.

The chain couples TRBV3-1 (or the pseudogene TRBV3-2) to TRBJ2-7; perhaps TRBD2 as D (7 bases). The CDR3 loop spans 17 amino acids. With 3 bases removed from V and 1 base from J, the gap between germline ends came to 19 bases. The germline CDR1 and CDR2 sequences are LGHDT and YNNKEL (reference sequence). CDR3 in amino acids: CASSHVGEGVPSYEQYF. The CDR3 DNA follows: TGTGCCAGCAGCCACGTTGGGGAGGGGGTTCCTTCCTACGAGCAGTACTTC.

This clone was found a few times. Here the CDR3 DNA reads TGTGCCAGCATCAAGGCCCCGACAGGGGGGTGGGATGAGCAGTTCTTC. Its translation: CASIKAPTGGWDEQFF. The gene calls are TRBV2 and TRBJ2-1, with 9 bases that match TRBD1. V lost 7 bases, J lost 8 bases, and 15 bases stayed unmatched. Germline loops: CDR1 SNHLY, CDR2 FYNNEI. The CDR3 runs to 16 residues.

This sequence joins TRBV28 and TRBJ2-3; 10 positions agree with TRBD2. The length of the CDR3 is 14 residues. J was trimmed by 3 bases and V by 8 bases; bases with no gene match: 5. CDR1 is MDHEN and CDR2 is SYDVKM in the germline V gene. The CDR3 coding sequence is TGTGCCAGCGCTAGCGGGGGTCTAACAGATACGCAGTATTTT. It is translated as CASASGGLTDTQYF.

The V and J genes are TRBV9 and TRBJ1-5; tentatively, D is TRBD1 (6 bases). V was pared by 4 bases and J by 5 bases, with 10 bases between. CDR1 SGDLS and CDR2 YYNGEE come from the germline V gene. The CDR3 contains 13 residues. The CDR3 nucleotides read TGTGCCAGCAGCCGGGACACCTATCAGCCCCAGCATTTT. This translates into CASSRDTYQPQHF. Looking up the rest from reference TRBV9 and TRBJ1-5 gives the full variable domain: DSGVTQTPKHLITATGQRVTLRCSPRSGDLSVYWYQQSLDQGLQFLIQYYNGEERAKGNILERFSAQQFPDLHSELNLSSLELGDSALYFCASSRDTYQPQHFGDGTRLSIL.

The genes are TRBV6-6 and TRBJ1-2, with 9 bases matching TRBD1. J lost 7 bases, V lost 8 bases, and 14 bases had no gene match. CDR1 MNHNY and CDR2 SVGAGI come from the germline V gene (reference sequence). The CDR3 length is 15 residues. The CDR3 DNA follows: TGTGCCAGCCACCCCCCCGGACAGGGGAATGCTGGCTACACCTTC. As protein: CASHPPGQGNAGYTF.

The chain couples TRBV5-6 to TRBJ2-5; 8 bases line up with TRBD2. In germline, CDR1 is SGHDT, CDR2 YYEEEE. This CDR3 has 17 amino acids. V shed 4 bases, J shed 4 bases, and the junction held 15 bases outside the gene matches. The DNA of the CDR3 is TGTGCCAGCAGCCAGACTAGCGCTAACCCGAGGCGAGAGACCCAGTACTTC. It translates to CASSQTSANPRRETQYF.

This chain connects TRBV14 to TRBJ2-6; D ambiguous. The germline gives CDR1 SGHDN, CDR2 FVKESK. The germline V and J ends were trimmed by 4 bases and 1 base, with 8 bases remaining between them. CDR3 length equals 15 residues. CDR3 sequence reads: CASSRDTSGANVLTF. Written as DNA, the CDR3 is TGTGCCAGCAGCCGAGATACTTCTGGGGCCAACGTCCTGACTTTC.

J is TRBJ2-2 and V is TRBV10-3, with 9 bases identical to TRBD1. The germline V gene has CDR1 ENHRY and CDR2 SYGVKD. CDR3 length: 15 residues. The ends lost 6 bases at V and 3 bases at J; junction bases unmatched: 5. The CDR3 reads CAIRPGQGYTGELFF. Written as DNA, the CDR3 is TGTGCCATCAGGCCGGGACAGGGTTACACCGGGGAGCTGTTTTTT.

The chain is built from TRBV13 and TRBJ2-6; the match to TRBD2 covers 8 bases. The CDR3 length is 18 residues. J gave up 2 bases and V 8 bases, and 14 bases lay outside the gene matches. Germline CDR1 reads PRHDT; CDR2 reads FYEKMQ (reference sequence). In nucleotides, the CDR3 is TGTGCCAGCTCCGGGGGGGGTGACTTTGGAGCTGGGGCCAACGTCCTGACTTTC. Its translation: CASSGGGDFGAGANVLTF.

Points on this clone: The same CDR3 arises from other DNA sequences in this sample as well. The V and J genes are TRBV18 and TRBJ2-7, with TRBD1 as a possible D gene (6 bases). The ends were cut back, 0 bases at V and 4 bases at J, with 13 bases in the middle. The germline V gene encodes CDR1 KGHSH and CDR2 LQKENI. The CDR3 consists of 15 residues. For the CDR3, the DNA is TGTGCCAGCTCACCACCGGAGACAGGAGTTTACGAGCAGTACTTC. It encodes CASSPPETGVYEQYF. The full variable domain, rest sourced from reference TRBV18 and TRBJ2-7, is NAGVMQNPRHLVRRRGQEARLRCSPMKGHSHVYWYRQLPEEGLKFMVYLQKENIIDESGMPKERFSAEFPKEGPSILRIQQVVRGDSAAYFCASSPPETGVYEQYFGPGTRLTVT.

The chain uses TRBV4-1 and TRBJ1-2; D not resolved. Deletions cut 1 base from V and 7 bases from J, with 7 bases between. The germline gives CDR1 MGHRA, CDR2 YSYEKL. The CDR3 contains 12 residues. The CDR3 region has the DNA TGCGCCAGCAGCCAAGTGGAGGGTGGCTACACCTTC. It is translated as CASSQVEGGYTF.

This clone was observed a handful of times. The CDR3 region has the DNA TGTGCCAGCAGTTACTCCGACGCGGCCAGGGGCCACGAGCAGTACTTC. It yields the protein CASSYSDAARGHEQYF. This sequence joins TRBV6-5 and TRBJ2-7, with a weak D call TRBD1 (6 bases). The germline CDR1 and CDR2 sequences are MNHEY and SVGAGI. The V end lost 0 bases, the J end lost 5 bases, and 17 bases lay between the germline ends. CDR3 length: 16 amino acids.

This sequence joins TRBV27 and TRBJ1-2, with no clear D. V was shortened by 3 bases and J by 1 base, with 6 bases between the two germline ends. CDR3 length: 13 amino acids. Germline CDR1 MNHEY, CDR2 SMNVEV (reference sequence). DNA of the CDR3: TGTGCCAGCAGTTTCAGTGTTAACTATGGCTACACCTTC. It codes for CASSFSVNYGYTF.

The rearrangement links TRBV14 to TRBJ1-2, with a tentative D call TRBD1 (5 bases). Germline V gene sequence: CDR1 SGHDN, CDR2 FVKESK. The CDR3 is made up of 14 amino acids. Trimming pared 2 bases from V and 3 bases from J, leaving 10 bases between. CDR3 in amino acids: CASSQKAGDYGYTF. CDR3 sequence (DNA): TGTGCCAGCAGCCAAAAGGCGGGGGACTATGGCTACACCTTC.